Listed below are T cell receptor beta chains from one sample, sequenced in a study of cytomegalovirus exposure and HLA in healthy donors. Clones were sequenced by immunoSEQ multiplex PCR, and TCRdb holds only the in-frame ones, with some missing. The table gives tens of thousands of clones; the top ten clones make up 5% of it. Sequenced: PBMCs. These receptors all come from a woman aged 40 to 50 in good health and CMV-seropositive. Both conserved end residues are part of each CDR3. The D gene is left open where the match is weak.

TRBJ2-1,TRBV5-6,TRBD2,TGTGCCAGCAGCTTGGGACTAGCGGGTTACAATGAGCAGTTCTTC,CASSLGLAGYNEQFF
TRBJ1-5,TRBV28,.,TGTGCCAGCAGTTACCGGGGAGGAAGCAATCAGCCCCAGCATTTT,CASSYRGGSNQPQHF
TRBJ1-5,TRBV6-6,.,TGTGCCGGCAGTCCAAATAGCAATCAGCCCCAGCATTTT,CAGSPNSNQPQHF
TRBJ1-2,TRBV28,TRBD1,TGTGCCAGCAATATCGGACAGGGTCTGCCCGGGAGCTATGGCTACACCTTC,CASNIGQGLPGSYGYTF
TRBJ1-1,TRBV19,.,TGTGCCAGTAGCCGCGGACTTCTGAACACTGAAGCTTTCTTT,CASSRGLLNTEAFF
TRBJ2-7,TRBV4-1,TRBD2,TGCGCCAGCAGCCAATTCGGCTTACTCGGGCGGGGGAACTACGAGCAGTACTTC,CASSQFGLLGRGNYEQYF
TRBJ1-1,TRBV5-1,.,TGCGCCAGCAGCCTACAAGGGGGGGCAGCTGACACTGAAGCTTTCTTT,CASSLQGGAADTEAFF
TRBJ2-7,TRBV7-9,.,TGTGCCAGCAGCTTAGCAGGGGGAGCTTACGAGCAGTACTTC,CASSLAGGAYEQYF
TRBJ2-1,TRBV11-2,.,TGTGCCAGCAGCCCTCTAAAAAACGAGCAGTTCTTC,CASSPLKNEQFF
TRBJ1-1,TRBV6-5,TRBD1,TGTGCCAGCAGTACCGGGACAGGGACCACTGAAGCTTTCTTT,CASSTGTGTTEAFF
TRBJ1-6,TRBV18,.,TGTGCCAGCTCACCAATCTTATTTGACAGGAGCTCCTATAATTCACCCCTCCACTTT,CASSPILFDRSSYNSPLHF
TRBJ1-2,TRBV7-6,.,TGTGCCAGCAGCACACTAAGCACTGGGGCTGGTGGCTACACCTTC,CASSTLSTGAGGYTF
TRBJ2-2,TRBV4-3,.,TGCGCCAGCAGCCAAGAAGCTAAAAACACCGGGGAGCTGTTTTTT,CASSQEAKNTGELFF
TRBJ1-1,TRBV29-1,.,TGCAGCGGGTTAGAGTTGACAGCGAACACTGAAGCTTTCTTT,CSGLELTANTEAFF
TRBJ2-2,TRBV6-4,TRBD1,TGTGCCAGCAGACAGGGGGTGGACACCGGGGAGCTGTTTTTT,CASRQGVDTGELFF
TRBJ2-6,TRBV6-4,.,TGTGCCAGCAGTGACTCGGACAACTCTGGGGCCAACGTCCTGACTTTC,CASSDSDNSGANVLTF
TRBJ2-7,TRBV27,.,TGTGCCAGCGCCTTGGAAGGGGTCTACGAGCAGTACTTC,CASALEGVYEQYF
TRBJ1-5,TRBV6-5,TRBD1,TGTGCCAGCAGACGGACAGGGGATAATCAGCCCCAGCATTTT,CASRRTGDNQPQHF
TRBJ2-3,TRBV27,.,TGTGCCAGCAGTTATGGGCGGGTTGGGACAGATACGCAGTATTTT,CASSYGRVGTDTQYF
TRBJ2-1,TRBV5-4,TRBD2,TGTGCCAGCAGCCCGACAAGCGGGAACAATGAGCAGTTCTTC,CASSPTSGNNEQFF